The clone carrying this T cell receptor beta chain was counted a single time. The CDR3 runs 10 residues. V lost 8 bases to trimming and J lost 3 bases, with 4 bases between them. In germline, CDR1 is MNHNS, CDR2 SASEGT. The sample comes from a study of OX40 agonist ivuxolimab in advanced cancers. The protocol was immunoSEQ multiplex PCR, while the TCRdb copy is restricted to in-frame clones and leaves out a portion. The sample contains tens of thousands of clones, 87% of which appear only once. The sequence was obtained from an adult with an advanced solid tumor such as melanoma, head and neck, liver or kidney cancer. Source: CD4+ or CD8+ T cells sorted from blood, taken in a trial of the OX40 agonist ivuxolimab. This chain connects TRBV6-1 to TRBJ1-2; the D is unclear. The CDR3 DNA follows: TGTGCCAGCTGGGACTATGGCTACACCTTC. Its protein is CASWDYGYTF.